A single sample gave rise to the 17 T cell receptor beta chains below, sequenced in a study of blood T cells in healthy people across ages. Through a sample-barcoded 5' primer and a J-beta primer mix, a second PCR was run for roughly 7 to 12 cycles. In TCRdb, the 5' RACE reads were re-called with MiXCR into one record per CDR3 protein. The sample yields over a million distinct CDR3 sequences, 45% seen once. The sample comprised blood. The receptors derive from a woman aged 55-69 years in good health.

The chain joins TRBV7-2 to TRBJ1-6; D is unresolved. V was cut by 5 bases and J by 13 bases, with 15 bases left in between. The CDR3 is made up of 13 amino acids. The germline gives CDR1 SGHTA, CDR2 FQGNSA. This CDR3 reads CASSDPRGGPLHF. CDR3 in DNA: TGTGCCAGCAGCGACCCCCGCGGTGGTCCCCTCCACTTT. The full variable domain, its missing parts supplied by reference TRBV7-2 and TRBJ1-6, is GAGVSQSPSNKVTEKGKDVELRCDPISGHTALYWYRQSLGQGLEFLIYFQGNSAPDKSGLPSDRFSAERTGGSVSTLTIQRTQQEDSAVYLCASSDPRGGPLHFGNGTRLTVT.

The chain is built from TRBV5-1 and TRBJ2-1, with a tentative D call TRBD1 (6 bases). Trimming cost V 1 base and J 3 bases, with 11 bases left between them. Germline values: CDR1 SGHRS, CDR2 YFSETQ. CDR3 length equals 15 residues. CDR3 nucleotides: TGCGCCAGCAGCTTGCTCCGGACAGTCTACAATGAGCAGTTCTTC. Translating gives CASSLLRTVYNEQFF.

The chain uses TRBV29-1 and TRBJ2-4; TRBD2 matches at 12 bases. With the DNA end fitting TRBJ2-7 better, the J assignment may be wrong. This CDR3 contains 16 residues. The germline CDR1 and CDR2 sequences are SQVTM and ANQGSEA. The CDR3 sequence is CSVRGTGRTSGVEQYF. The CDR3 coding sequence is TGCAGCGTTAGGGGGACAGGTCGGACTAGCGGGGTCGAGCAGTACTTC.

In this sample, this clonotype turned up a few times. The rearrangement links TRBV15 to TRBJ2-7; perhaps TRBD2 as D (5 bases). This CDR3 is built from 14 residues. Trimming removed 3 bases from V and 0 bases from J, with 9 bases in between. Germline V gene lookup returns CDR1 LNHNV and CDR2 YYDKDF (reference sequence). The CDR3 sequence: CATSSTRSSYEQYF. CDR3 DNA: TGTGCCACCAGCAGTACTAGGAGCTCCTACGAGCAGTACTTC.

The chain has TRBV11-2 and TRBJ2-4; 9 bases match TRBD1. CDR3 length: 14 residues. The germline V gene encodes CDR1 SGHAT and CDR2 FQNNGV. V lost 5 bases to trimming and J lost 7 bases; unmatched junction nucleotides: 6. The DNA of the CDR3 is TGTGCCAGCAGCCAGGGACAGGGAGGTAACATTCAGTACTTC. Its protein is CASSQGQGGNIQYF.

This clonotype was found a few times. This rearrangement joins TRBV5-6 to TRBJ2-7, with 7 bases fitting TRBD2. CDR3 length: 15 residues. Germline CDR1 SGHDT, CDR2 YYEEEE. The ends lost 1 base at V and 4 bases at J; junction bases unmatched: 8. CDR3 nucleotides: TGTGCCAGCAGCTTGCGGCCTAGCGGTATTTACGAGCAGTACTTC. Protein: CASSLRPSGIYEQYF.

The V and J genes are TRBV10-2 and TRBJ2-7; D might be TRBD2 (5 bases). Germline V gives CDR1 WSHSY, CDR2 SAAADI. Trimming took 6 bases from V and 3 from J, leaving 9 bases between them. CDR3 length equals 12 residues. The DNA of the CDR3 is TGCGCCAGCAGGGACTTGAGCTACGAGCAGTACTTC. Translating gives CASRDLSYEQYF.

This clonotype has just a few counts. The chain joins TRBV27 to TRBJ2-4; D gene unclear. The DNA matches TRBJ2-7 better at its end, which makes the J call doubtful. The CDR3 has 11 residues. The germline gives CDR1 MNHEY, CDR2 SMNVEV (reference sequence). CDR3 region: CASRKSSEQYF. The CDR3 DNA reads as TGTGCCAGCAGGAAGAGCAGCGAGCAGTACTTC.

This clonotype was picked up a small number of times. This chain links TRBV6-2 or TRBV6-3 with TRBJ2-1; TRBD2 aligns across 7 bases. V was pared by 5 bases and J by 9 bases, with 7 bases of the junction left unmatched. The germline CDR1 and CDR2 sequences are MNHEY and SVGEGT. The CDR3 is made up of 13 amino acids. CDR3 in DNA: TGTGCCAGCAGTCACGCTGGGGGGGGTGAGCAGTTCTTC. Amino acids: CASSHAGGGEQFF.

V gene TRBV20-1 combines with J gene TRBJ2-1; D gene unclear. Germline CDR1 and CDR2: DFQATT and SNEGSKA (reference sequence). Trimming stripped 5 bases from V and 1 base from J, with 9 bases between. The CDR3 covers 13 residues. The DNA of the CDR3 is TGCAGTGCTCGTAGAGTGTCCTACAATGAGCAGTTCTTC. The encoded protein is CSARRVSYNEQFF.

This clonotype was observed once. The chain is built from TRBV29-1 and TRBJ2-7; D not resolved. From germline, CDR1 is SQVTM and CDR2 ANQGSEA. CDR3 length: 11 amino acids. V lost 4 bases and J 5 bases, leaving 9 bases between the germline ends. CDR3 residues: CSVGLLDEQYF. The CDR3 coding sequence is TGCAGCGTTGGCCTATTGGACGAGCAGTACTTC.

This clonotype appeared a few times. CDR3 protein: CASSVGLAWDEQFF. CDR3 in DNA: TGTGCCAGCAGTGTTGGGCTAGCGTGGGATGAGCAGTTCTTC. The chain uses TRBV2 and TRBJ2-1; a possible D gene is TRBD2 (6 bases). With 4 bases removed from V and 8 bases from J, the gap between germline ends came to 15 bases. The CDR3 contains 14 residues. The V gene's germline CDR1 is SNHLY and CDR2 FYNNEI.

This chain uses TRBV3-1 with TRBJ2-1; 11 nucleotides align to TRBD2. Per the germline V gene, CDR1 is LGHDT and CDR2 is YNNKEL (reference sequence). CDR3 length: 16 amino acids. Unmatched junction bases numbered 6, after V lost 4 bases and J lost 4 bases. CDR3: CASSLATSGMYNEQFF. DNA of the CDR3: TGTGCCAGCAGCCTAGCGACTAGCGGGATGTACAATGAGCAGTTCTTC.

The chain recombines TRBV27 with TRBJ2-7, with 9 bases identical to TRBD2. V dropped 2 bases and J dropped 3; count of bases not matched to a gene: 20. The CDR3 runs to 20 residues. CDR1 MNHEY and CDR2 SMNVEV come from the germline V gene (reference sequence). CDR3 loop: CASSLRRQPTRSSGVYEQYF. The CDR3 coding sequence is TGTGCCAGCAGTTTAAGGAGACAGCCCACAAGATCTAGCGGGGTCTACGAGCAGTACTTC.

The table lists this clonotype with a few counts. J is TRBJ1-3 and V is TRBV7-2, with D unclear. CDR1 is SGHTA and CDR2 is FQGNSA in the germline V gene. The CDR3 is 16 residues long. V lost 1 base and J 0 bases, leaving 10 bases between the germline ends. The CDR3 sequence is CASSLDGLSSGNTIYF. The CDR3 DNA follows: TGTGCCAGCAGCTTAGATGGGTTGAGCTCTGGAAACACCATATATTTT.

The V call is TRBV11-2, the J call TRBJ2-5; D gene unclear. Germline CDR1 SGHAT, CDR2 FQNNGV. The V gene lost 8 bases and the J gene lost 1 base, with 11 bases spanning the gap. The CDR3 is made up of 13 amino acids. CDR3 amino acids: CASGHEFQETQYF. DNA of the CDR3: TGTGCCAGCGGTCACGAGTTCCAAGAGACCCAGTACTTC.

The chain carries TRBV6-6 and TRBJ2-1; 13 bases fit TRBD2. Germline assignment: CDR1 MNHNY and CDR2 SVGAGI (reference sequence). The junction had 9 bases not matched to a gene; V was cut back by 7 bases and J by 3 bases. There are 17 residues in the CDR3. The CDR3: CASTPTSGRLNYNEQFF. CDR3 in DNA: TGTGCCAGCACCCCGACTAGCGGGAGGCTTAACTACAATGAGCAGTTCTTC.